Below are 14 T cell receptor beta chains sequenced from a single sample in a study of T cells after posttransplantation cyclophosphamide (dated by TCRdb to the mid-2010s). Libraries came from the immunoSEQ multiplex PCR assay. This immuneACCESS table, as held by TCRdb, lists in-frame sequences with V and J called but not all clones. Of the missing ones, under half trace to an unresolved V gene in checked studies; the others have no known cause. Across this sample, 25,000 to 35,000 clones were tabulated and none appeared just once. In total, the top ten clones hold 2.5% to 3.5% of the sample. The sequenced sample consisted of PBMCs. The receptors derive from a woman between 55 and 75 years old in good health, CMV-negative, and a related stem cell transplant donor.

This clone occurred many times. The chain combines TRBV10-3 with TRBJ2-1; 9 nucleotides align to TRBD2. The CDR3 spans 14 residues. Germline V lookup: CDR1 ENHRY, CDR2 SYGVKD. With V trimmed by 9 bases and J by 2 bases, 5 bases remained unmatched. CDR3 in amino acids: CAITAGGAYNEQFF. The DNA of the CDR3 is TGTGCCATAACAGCGGGGGGCGCCTACAATGAGCAGTTCTTC.

The rearrangement uses TRBV12-3 or TRBV12-4 and TRBJ2-7; 11 bases are shared with TRBD1. This CDR3 has 15 residues. Losses at the gene ends were 6 bases for V and 3 bases for J; bases not matched to a gene: 7. CDR3 protein: CASRADRGQLYEQYF. Written as DNA, the CDR3 is TGTGCCAGCAGAGCGGACAGGGGGCAACTCTACGAGCAGTACTTC.

This clone came up a few times. This chain links TRBV9 with TRBJ2-7; 10 bases match TRBD1. V shed 2 bases and J 4 bases; nucleotides not matched to a gene: 3. This CDR3 has 14 residues. CDR1 and CDR2 (germline): SGDLS, YYNGEE. The CDR3 loop reads CASSVADRGYEQYF. The CDR3 DNA reads as TGTGCCAGCAGCGTCGCGGACAGGGGGTACGAGCAGTACTTC.

This clone was detected a few times. Written as DNA, the CDR3 is TGCAGCGTTGAAGATTATGCGACTGGACAGCAGATAATCGGGATTCAGTACTTC. Translating gives CSVEDYATGQQIIGIQYF. V usage is TRBV29-1 and J usage is TRBJ2-4; the D gene is possibly TRBD1 (6 bases). The CDR3 sequence is 18 residues long. From germline, CDR1 is SQVTM and CDR2 ANQGSEA. V shed 0 bases and J shed 10 bases, with 28 bases lying between them. The full variable domain, with the rest looked up from reference TRBV29-1 and TRBJ2-4, is SAVISQKPSRDICQRGTSLTIQCQVDSQVTMMFWYRQQPGQSLTLIATANQGSEATYESGFVIDKFPISRPNLTFSTLTVSNMSPEDSSIYLCSVEDYATGQQIIGIQYFGAGTRLSVL.

This clone was seen ten or more times. This sequence joins TRBV2 and TRBJ2-7; 7 positions agree with TRBD1. V lost 6 bases to trimming and J lost 2 bases; unmatched junction nucleotides: 7. This CDR3 comprises 14 residues. Germline CDR1 reads SNHLY; CDR2 reads FYNNEI. The CDR3 here is CASRSVGTAYEQYF. The CDR3, as DNA: TGTGCCAGCAGGTCGGTGGGGACAGCCTACGAGCAGTACTTC.

This clone was found a few times. The CDR3 region is CACNGQGGGELFF. In DNA, the CDR3 is TGTGCCTGTAACGGACAGGGCGGCGGGGAGCTGTTTTTT. V usage is TRBV30 and J usage is TRBJ2-2, with TRBD1 identical over 8 bases. This CDR3 spans 13 amino acids. CDR1 and CDR2 from the germline V gene are GTSNPN and SVGIG (reference sequence). J was trimmed by 7 bases and V by 6 bases; bases with no gene match: 7.

This clone was counted at least ten times. V usage is TRBV27 and J usage is TRBJ2-7; D unclear. Germline V gene sequence: CDR1 MNHEY, CDR2 SMNVEV (reference sequence). This CDR3 spans 13 amino acids. The germline V and J ends were trimmed by 4 bases and 1 base, with 8 bases remaining between them. The CDR3 nucleotides read TGTGCCAGCAGTTATCTAGGATCCTACGAGCAGTACTTC. Translating gives CASSYLGSYEQYF.

This clone has at least ten counts. The chain couples TRBV7-2 to TRBJ1-1, with 7 nucleotides matching TRBD1. The CDR3 is 15 amino acids. The ends lost 3 bases at V and 1 base at J; junction bases unmatched: 5. Germline CDR1 is SGHTA and CDR2 is FQGNSA. This chain's CDR3 is CASSFARTGNTEAFF. The CDR3 DNA sequence: TGTGCCAGCAGCTTCGCCCGGACAGGGAACACTGAAGCTTTCTTT.

This clone was seen many times. J is TRBJ2-5 and V is TRBV18, with 9 positions matching TRBD2. V lost 2 bases, J lost 9 bases, and 10 bases stayed unmatched. Germline CDR1 KGHSH, CDR2 LQKENI. The CDR3 is 15 amino acids. CDR3 sequence reads: CASSPETSGMGAQYF. CDR3 coding DNA: TGTGCCAGCTCACCAGAGACTAGCGGTATGGGGGCCCAGTACTTC.

This clone was seen repeatedly, ten times or more. The chain employs TRBV10-1 and TRBJ1-4, with unresolved D. With 7 bases removed from V and 8 bases from J, the gap between germline ends came to 14 bases. CDR3 size: 13 residues. Per germline, CDR1 WNHNN and CDR2 SYGVQD (reference sequence). CDR3 amino acids: CASMRNLGEKLFF. In DNA, the CDR3 is TGCGCCAGCATGCGGAACTTAGGAGAAAAACTGTTTTTT.

This clone showed up many times. V usage is TRBV19 and J usage is TRBJ2-4; TRBD2 matches 10 bases. Germline values: CDR1 LNHDA, CDR2 SQIVND (reference sequence). J lost 3 bases, V lost 3 bases, and 8 bases had no gene match. The CDR3 totals 17 residues. Here the CDR3 DNA reads TGTGCCAGTAGTATCGACAGCGGGACTAGCGTCAAAAACATTCAGTACTTC. Protein sequence: CASSIDSGTSVKNIQYF.

The V and J genes are TRBV30 and TRBJ1-4; D is uncertain. The CDR3 has 14 residues. Germline V gene sequence: CDR1 GTSNPN, CDR2 SVGIG (reference sequence). V was trimmed by 2 bases and J by 3 bases, leaving 10 bases between them. CDR3 coding DNA: TGTGCCTGGAGTCCCCAGGTGGCTAATGAAAAACTGTTTTTT. Its protein product is CAWSPQVANEKLFF.

There are many counts of this clone. The chain uses TRBV5-1 and TRBJ1-5; D gene ambiguous. CDR1 and CDR2 (germline): SGHRS, YFSETQ. This CDR3 region has 15 residues. Deletions cut 0 bases from V and 2 bases from J, with 9 bases between. CDR3 in DNA: TGCGCCAGCAGCTTGGGCGGGATAGGCAATCAGCCCCAGCATTTT. Translation gives CASSLGGIGNQPQHF.

This clone has only a few counts. The V call is TRBV28, the J call TRBJ2-1; TRBD2 agrees at 9 bases. Trimming cost V 5 bases and J 4 bases; bases outside gene matches: 9. The CDR3 consists of 16 residues. Per germline, CDR1 MDHEN and CDR2 SYDVKM. The CDR3, as DNA: TGTGCCAGCAGTCCCCGCGGTAGCGGGGGATACAATGAGCAGTTCTTC. Translated: CASSPRGSGGYNEQFF.